The T cell receptor beta chain under discussion was sequenced for a study of blood T cell repertoires in COVID-19. From germline, CDR1 is LGHDT and CDR2 YNNKEL (reference sequence). CDR3 length: 13 amino acids. The trim removed 1 base at V and 4 bases at J, leaving 0 bases unmatched. Method: immunoSEQ multiplex PCR; TCRdb's copy keeps in-frame clones and lacks some. Here the sample spans fewer than 120,000 clones, 65% to 80% being singletons. The sequenced material came from peripheral blood. The genes are TRBV3-1 (or the pseudogene TRBV3-2) and TRBJ2-5, with TRBD2 identical over 7 bases. This TCR was recovered from an older woman with acute or convalescent COVID-19. CDR3 region: CASSQGLAETQYF. CDR3 DNA: TGTGCCAGCAGCCAAGGACTAGCAGAGACCCAGTACTTC.